This entry describes one T cell receptor (beta chain). Its antigen is still unknown. These data originate in a study of monozygotic twins with inflammatory bowel disease. The study, taken as a whole, reports: Ultimately, a single strong signal or clonotype associated with IBD was not supported.

Researchers generated cDNA in eight separate reactions per sample. The study subjected TCRalpha and TCRbeta cDNA to two nested PCRs of approximately 16 and 9 cycles. TCRdb reprocessed the 5' RACE reads, keeping one entry per CDR3 protein, no DNA. This listing includes 300,000 to 350,000 distinct CDR3 sequences. Donors each contributed one blood sample measuring under 3 ml. The receptor comes from a human donor with ulcerative colitis or Crohn's disease, or a healthy co-twin of an affected twin (not recorded which). Material: blood.

The chain's CDR3 is CAIKAEAGFEQYF. The genes are TRBV10-3 and TRBJ2-7; TCRdb reports TRBD2, a call that lacks DNA to check it against. This CDR3 comprises 13 residues. Germline V gene lookup returns CDR1 ENHRY and CDR2 SYGVKD.